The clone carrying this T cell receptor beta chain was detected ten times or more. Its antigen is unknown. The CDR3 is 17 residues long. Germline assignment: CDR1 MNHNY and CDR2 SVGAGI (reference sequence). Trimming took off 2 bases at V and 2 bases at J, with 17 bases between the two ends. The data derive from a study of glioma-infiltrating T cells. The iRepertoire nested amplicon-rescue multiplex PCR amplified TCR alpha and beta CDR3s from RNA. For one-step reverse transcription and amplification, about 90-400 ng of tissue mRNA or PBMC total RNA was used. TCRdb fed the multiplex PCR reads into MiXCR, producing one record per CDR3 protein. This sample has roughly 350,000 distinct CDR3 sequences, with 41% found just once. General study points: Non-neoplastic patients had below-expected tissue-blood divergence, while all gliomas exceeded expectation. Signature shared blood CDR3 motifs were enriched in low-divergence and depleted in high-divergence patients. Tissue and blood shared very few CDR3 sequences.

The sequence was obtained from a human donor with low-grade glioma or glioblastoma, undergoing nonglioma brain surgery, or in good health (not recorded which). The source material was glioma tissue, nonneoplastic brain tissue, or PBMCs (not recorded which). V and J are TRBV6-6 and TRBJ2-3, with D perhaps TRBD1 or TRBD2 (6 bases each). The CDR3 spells CASSYPADGGPTDTQYF. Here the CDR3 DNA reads TGTGCCAGCAGTTACCCAGCCGACGGGGGCCCCACAGATACGCAGTATTTT.